The 13 T cell receptor beta chains listed next were all sequenced from one sample in a study of T cell responses to AZD1222 COVID-19 vaccine. Profiled with immunoSEQ multiplex PCR; TCRdb holds only in-frame clones, not every one. The sample has 80,000 to 95,000 clones, roughly nine tenths seen once. Sample: peripheral blood, taken on day 0 of AZD1222 vaccination. These receptors were obtained from an adult in good health.

CDR3 protein: CASSVGDREWNTIYF. The CDR3, as DNA: TGTGCCAGCAGCGTGGGGGACAGGGAGTGGAACACCATATATTTT. This chain uses TRBV9 with TRBJ1-3; 9 nucleotides align to TRBD1. Germline trimming cut 2 bases from V and 7 bases from J; bases unmatched to any gene: 7. CDR3 size: 15 residues. Germline V gene sequence: CDR1 SGDLS, CDR2 YYNGEE.

The chain links TRBV29-1 to TRBJ2-2; D ambiguous. CDR1 and CDR2 from the germline V gene are SQVTM and ANQGSEA. V was pared by 5 bases and J by 1 base, with 8 bases between. This CDR3 has 13 residues. The CDR3 region has the DNA TGCAGCGTTTGGAGAGAGAACACCGGGGAGCTGTTTTTT. Encoded protein: CSVWRENTGELFF.

This chain uses TRBV5-6 with TRBJ1-2; TRBD1 matches at 8 bases. CDR3 size: 13 residues. Trimming at V came to 7 bases and at J to 8 bases, leaving 10 bases not matched to a gene. From germline, CDR1 is SGHDT and CDR2 YYEEEE. The CDR3 reads CASEKGQGRGYTF. The CDR3 DNA reads TGTGCCAGCGAAAAAGGACAGGGAAGAGGCTACACCTTC.

The chain joins TRBV29-1 to TRBJ2-2; 10 nucleotides align to TRBD2. Germline CDR1 is SQVTM and CDR2 is ANQGSEA. The V gene end was trimmed by 8 bases and the J gene end by 1 base; junction bases not matched to a gene: 1. The CDR3 is made up of 13 amino acids. The CDR3 loop reads CSTSGENTGELFF. For the CDR3, the DNA is TGCAGCACTAGCGGGGAGAACACCGGGGAGCTGTTTTTT.

The V call is TRBV11-2, the J call TRBJ2-1, with D maybe TRBD1 (6 bases). The CDR3 totals 16 residues. V was pared by 1 base and J by 7 bases, with 17 bases between. The germline V gene has CDR1 SGHAT and CDR2 FQNNGV. CDR3 nucleotide sequence: TGTGCCAGCAGCTTAGTAGGGGGTCCTTTCGGGAATGAGCAGTTCTTC. It specifies CASSLVGGPFGNEQFF.

V usage is TRBV14 and J usage is TRBJ2-1; D is unclear. Trimming pared 3 bases from V and 10 bases from J, leaving 16 bases between. This CDR3 is built from 14 residues. Germline lookup yields CDR1 SGHDN and CDR2 FVKESK. The CDR3 here is CASSQAAPSAEQFF. The CDR3 coding sequence is TGTGCCAGCAGCCAGGCGGCCCCCTCCGCCGAGCAGTTCTTC. The whole variable domain, remainder taken from reference TRBV14 and TRBJ2-1, is EAGVTQFPSHSVIEKGQTVTLRCDPISGHDNLYWYRRVMGKEIKFLLHFVKESKQDESGMPNNRFLAERTGGTYSTLKVQPAELEDSGVYFCASSQAAPSAEQFFGPGTRLTVL.

The J gene is TRBJ1-6, the V gene TRBV2; D not certain. Germline V gene lookup returns CDR1 SNHLY and CDR2 FYNNEI. The CDR3 contains 15 residues. The V gene lost 2 bases and the J gene lost 5 bases, with 10 bases spanning the gap. The CDR3 loop reads CASSEFMQDNSPLHF. The DNA for the CDR3 is TGTGCCAGCAGTGAATTTATGCAAGATAATTCACCCCTCCACTTT.

This chain joins TRBV29-1 and TRBJ2-7; 10 bases are a match to TRBD2. With 5 bases clipped from V and 0 bases from J, the junction kept 7 bases outside the gene matches. From germline, CDR1 is SQVTM and CDR2 ANQGSEA. CDR3 size: 15 residues. This chain's CDR3 is CSVQVGLAASYEQYF. CDR3 DNA sequence: TGCAGCGTTCAAGTAGGACTAGCGGCCTCCTACGAGCAGTACTTC.

The V gene is TRBV6-5, the J gene TRBJ1-5; D call uncertain. Trimming removed 9 bases at V and 0 bases at J, with 12 bases between. CDR3 length: 14 amino acids. In germline, CDR1 is MNHEY, CDR2 SVGAGI. CDR3 nucleotide sequence: TGTGCCAGTGGGAGCACCCCTAGCAATCAGCCCCAGCATTTT. It specifies CASGSTPSNQPQHF.

J is TRBJ2-7 and V is TRBV28, with a possible D match to TRBD2 (5 bases). Germline V gene lookup returns CDR1 MDHEN and CDR2 SYDVKM. This CDR3 comprises 13 residues. Trimming removed 5 bases at V and 6 bases at J, with 14 bases between. CDR3 region: CASSLTLVSEQYF. The CDR3 DNA sequence: TGTGCCAGCAGTCTAACACTAGTCTCCGAGCAGTACTTC. Based on the CDR3 plus reference TRBV28 and TRBJ2-7, the full variable domain is DVKVTQSSRYLVKRTGEKVFLECVQDMDHENMFWYRQDPGLGLRLIYFSYDVKMKEKGDIPEGYSVSREKKERFSLILESASTNQTSMYLCASSLTLVSEQYFGPGTRLTVT.

In DNA, the CDR3 is TGTGCCAGCAGCTTAAGCACGTCTAACTATGGCTACACCTTC. Its protein product is CASSLSTSNYGYTF. This chain joins TRBV7-9 and TRBJ1-2; no firm D call. The CDR3 totals 14 residues. Germline assignment: CDR1 SEHNR and CDR2 FQNEAQ (reference sequence). V lost 2 bases, J lost 0 bases, and 7 bases lay in between.

The rearrangement joins TRBV18 to TRBJ2-5, with 12 bases fitting TRBD1. V dropped 3 bases and J dropped 5; count of bases not matched to a gene: 4. Germline CDR1 is KGHSH and CDR2 is LQKENI. The CDR3 loop spans 15 amino acids. The CDR3 region has the DNA TGTGCCAGCTCACCGGGGACAGGGGGCAGGGAGACCCAGTACTTC. Translating gives CASSPGTGGRETQYF. Supplemented by reference TRBV18 and TRBJ2-5, the full variable domain reads NAGVMQNPRHLVRRRGQEARLRCSPMKGHSHVYWYRQLPEEGLKFMVYLQKENIIDESGMPKERFSAEFPKEGPSILRIQQVVRGDSAAYFCASSPGTGGRETQYFGPGTRLLVL.

As for this clone: At one boundary the junction diverges from the germline segment, which might be a read error. This chain links TRBV6-2 or TRBV6-3 with TRBJ1-4; D remains ambiguous. Looked up from germline, CDR1 is MNHEY and CDR2 is SVGEGT. This CDR3 region has 17 residues. In nucleotides, the CDR3 is TGTGCCAGCAGTTACTCCGGTTTACGAGCAACTCATGAAAAACTGTTTTTT. This gives the protein CASSYSGLRATHEKLFF.